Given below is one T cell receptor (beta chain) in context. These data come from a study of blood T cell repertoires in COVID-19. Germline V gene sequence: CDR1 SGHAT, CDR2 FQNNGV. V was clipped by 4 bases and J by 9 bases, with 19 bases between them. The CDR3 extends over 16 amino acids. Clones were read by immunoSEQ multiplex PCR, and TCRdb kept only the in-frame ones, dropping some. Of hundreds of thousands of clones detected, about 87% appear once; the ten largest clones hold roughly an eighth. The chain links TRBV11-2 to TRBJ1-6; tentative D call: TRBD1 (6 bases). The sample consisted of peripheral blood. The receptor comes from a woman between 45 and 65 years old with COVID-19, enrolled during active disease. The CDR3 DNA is TGTGCCAGCAGCTCCACCAAAACAGGGAACCGTTCACCCCTCCACTTT. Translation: CASSSTKTGNRSPLHF.